Reported below is one TCR beta chain. The antigen this receptor binds is unknown. The record has no base qualities; no much larger clone is one base away. The germline V gene supplies CDR1 MGHRA and CDR2 YSYEKL. Spanning cysteine to phenylalanine, the CDR3 consists of 15 amino acids. The only DNA kept is the CDR3, 45 bases in frame from the first base. Relative to germline, V is 4 bases shorter and J is 1 base shorter, with 10 bases between their ends. Donors formed part of the validation cohort, which comprised 95 to 150 subjects and was distinct from the first cohort of 690 or so subjects. This specimen comes from a study of cytomegalovirus exposure and HLA in healthy donors (dated 2017 in TCRdb). With regard to the full study: A later analysis indicated that the 130 or so validation repertoires were generated on the platform also employed for the approximately 700 repertoires of the first cohort. The study was designed to test whether signatures of past pathogen exposure could be identified by cataloging public T cell receptors. Along with the roughly 670-subject first cohort, a separate validation cohort of 120 different subjects was used. To predict cytomegalovirus infection status, the study combined high-throughput TCR immunosequencing, statistical association of individual TCRs with disease status, and machine learning.

Libraries were constructed by the immunoSEQ multiplex PCR assay. The source study handled its data this way. A statistical classification framework was developed to diagnose cytomegalovirus status using the catalog of TCR beta chain sequences. TCRdb stores this immuneACCESS table with in-frame sequences only. Part of the clones is absent; in the studies checked, under half of the shortfall reflects unresolved V genes, and no reason is known for the rest. V and J calls and clone size follow that table, whereas D and trimming were derived from the DNA. The sample table holds a few hundred thousand clones, of which over 80% were seen once. More than 13% of the sample goes to the ten largest clones. General study outcomes and caveats: All 120 repertoires were used to score co-occurrence in the validation cohort in a later analysis, because that analysis had no HLA typing for the cohort. A later analysis found that TCRs clustered in the first cohort also tended to co-occur in the 95 to 150 validation repertoires, with 94% of cluster scores above 0. A total of 150 to 200 TCR beta chains were listed by the study as associated with cytomegalovirus. The classifier was reported to diagnose cytomegalovirus status with high specificity and sensitivity in both the original cohort and the validation cohort. While some public TCRs were present in many individuals, most TCR sequences turned up only very rarely across donors. In vitro tests confirmed that a few of the cytomegalovirus-associated TCR beta chains recognize cytomegalovirus antigens. The authors suggested that the approach could potentially be generalized to other disease states and immunological phenotypes.

This TCR derives from a woman aged 25 to 39 in good health and CMV-seropositive. The chain joins TRBV4-1 to TRBJ2-2; the D match is possibly TRBD1 or TRBD2, with 6 bases aligned in each. Sequencing used PBMCs. The CDR3 here reads CASSRGTQNTGELFF. The base sequence is TGCGCCAGCAGCCGCGGGACACAGAACACCGGGGAGCTGTTTTTT.